The 5 T cell receptor beta chains given below trace back to one sample, sequenced in a study of blood T cell repertoires in COVID-19 (dated by TCRdb to about 2020). Preparation of the library involved the immunoSEQ multiplex PCR assay. The table was pulled from immuneACCESS by TCRdb, which kept in-frame rearrangements only. Such tables lose some clones; where checked, under half of the loss comes from unresolved V genes, and the rest has no known cause. The sample includes fewer than 200,000 clones, with 88% observed a single time. The ten largest clones capture roughly 9% of the sample. Sequencing was carried out using PBMCs or T cells enriched from blood (not recorded which). These receptor sequences come from a woman between 18 and 30 years old who had recovered from COVID-19.

The table lists this clone with a few counts. The chain is built from TRBV9 and TRBJ1-4; D is possibly TRBD1 (5 bases). Deletions cut 2 bases from V and 8 bases from J, with 10 bases between. This CDR3 spans 13 amino acids. CDR1 and CDR2 (germline): SGDLS, YYNGEE. CDR3 DNA sequence: TGTGCCAGCAGCGTCCCCCCAGGGGAAAAACTGTTTTTT. Protein: CASSVPPGEKLFF.

This clone has just a few counts. The gene calls are TRBV9 and TRBJ2-3, with D possibly TRBD2 on 6 matching bases. The CDR3 has 12 amino acids. V was trimmed by 0 bases and J by 10 bases, leaving 9 bases between them. Germline V CDR1 and CDR2: SGDLS, YYNGEE. For the CDR3, the DNA is TGTGCCAGCAGCGTAGGCGGGGTTCCGCAGTATTTT. It yields the protein CASSVGGVPQYF.

V gene TRBV24-1 combines with J gene TRBJ1-5; D is possibly TRBD1 (5 bases). V was clipped by 4 bases and J by 6 bases, with 12 bases between them. Germline loops: CDR1 KGHDR, CDR2 SFDVKD. This CDR3 contains 14 residues. This CDR3 is CATSDTTGFQPQHF. CDR3 in DNA: TGTGCCACCAGTGACACAACAGGTTTTCAGCCCCAGCATTTT.

The genes are TRBV19 and TRBJ1-4, with 8 bases aligning to TRBD1. The V and J ends lost 8 bases and 6 bases, in that order; junction bases with no gene match: 8. The CDR3 has 14 amino acids. CDR1 and CDR2 (germline): LNHDA, SQIVND (reference sequence). The CDR3 nucleotides are TGTGCCAGTGGAACAGGGGGTGGAGATGAAAAACTGTTTTTT. Its protein is CASGTGGGDEKLFF.

This clone was observed a few times. V and J are TRBV28 and TRBJ2-1; 8 bases agree with TRBD2. The CDR3 totals 15 residues. Trimming removed 3 bases from V and 3 bases from J; junction bases left unmatched: 4. In germline, CDR1 is MDHEN, CDR2 SYDVKM. The CDR3 DNA is TGTGCCAGCAGTTTGGGCGGGGGGAACTACAATGAGCAGTTCTTC. Amino acid sequence: CASSLGGGNYNEQFF.